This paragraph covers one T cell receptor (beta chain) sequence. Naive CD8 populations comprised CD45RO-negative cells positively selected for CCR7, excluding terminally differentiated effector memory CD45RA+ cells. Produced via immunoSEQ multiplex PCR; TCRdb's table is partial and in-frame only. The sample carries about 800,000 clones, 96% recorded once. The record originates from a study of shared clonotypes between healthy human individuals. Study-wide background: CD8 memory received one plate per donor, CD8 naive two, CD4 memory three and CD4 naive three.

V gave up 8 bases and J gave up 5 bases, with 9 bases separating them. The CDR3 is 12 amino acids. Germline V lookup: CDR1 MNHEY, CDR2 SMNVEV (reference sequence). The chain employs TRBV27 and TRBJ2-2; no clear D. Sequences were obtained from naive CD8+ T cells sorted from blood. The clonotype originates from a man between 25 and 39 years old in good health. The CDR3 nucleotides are TGTGCCAGCTCTGGTGGGACCGGGGAGCTGTTTTTT. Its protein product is CASSGGTGELFF.